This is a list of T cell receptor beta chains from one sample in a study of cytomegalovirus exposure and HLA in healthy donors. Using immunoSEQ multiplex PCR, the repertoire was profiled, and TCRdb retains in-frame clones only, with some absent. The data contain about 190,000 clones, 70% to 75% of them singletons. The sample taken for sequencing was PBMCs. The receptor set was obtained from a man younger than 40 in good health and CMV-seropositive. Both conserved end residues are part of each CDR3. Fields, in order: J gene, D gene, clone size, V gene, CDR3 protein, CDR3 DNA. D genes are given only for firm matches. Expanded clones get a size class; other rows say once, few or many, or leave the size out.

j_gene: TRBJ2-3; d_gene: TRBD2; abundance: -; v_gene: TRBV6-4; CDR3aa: CASSDHGGASTDTQYF; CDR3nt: TGTGCCAGCAGTGATCACGGGGGGGCCAGCACAGATACGCAGTATTTT
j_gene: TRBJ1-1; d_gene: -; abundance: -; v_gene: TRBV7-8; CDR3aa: CASSSLRGTEAFF; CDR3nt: TGTGCCAGCAGCTCCCTCCGGGGAACTGAAGCTTTCTTT
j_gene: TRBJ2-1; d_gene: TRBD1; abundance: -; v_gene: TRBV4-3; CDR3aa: CASSQIGRGLGNEQFF; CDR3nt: TGCGCCAGCAGCCAAATCGGCAGGGGGCTAGGAAATGAGCAGTTCTTC
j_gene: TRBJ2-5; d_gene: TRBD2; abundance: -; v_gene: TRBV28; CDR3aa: CASSGALASGLQETQYF; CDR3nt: TGTGCCAGCAGTGGGGCTTTGGCTAGCGGCCTCCAAGAGACCCAGTACTTC
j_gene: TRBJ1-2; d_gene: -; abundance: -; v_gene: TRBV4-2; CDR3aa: CASSQEASRGAANYGYTF; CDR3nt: TGTGCCAGCAGCCAAGAAGCCTCAAGGGGCGCGGCTAACTATGGCTACACCTTC
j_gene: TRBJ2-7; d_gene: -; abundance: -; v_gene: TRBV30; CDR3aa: CAWKGGGPPYEQYF; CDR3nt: TGTGCCTGGAAAGGGGGGGGCCCCCCCTACGAGCAGTACTTC
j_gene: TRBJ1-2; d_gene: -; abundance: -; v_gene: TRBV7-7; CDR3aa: CASTQKRAVYTF; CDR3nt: TGTGCTAGCACCCAAAAAAGAGCCGTCTACACCTTC
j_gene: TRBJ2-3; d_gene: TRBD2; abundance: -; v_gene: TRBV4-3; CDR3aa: CASSRDYLAGRRTDTQYF; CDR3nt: TGCGCCAGCAGCCGGGACTACCTGGCCGGGAGGCGGACAGATACGCAGTATTTT
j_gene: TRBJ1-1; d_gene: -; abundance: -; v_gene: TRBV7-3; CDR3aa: CASSKQGSGTEAFF; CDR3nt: TGTGCCAGCAGCAAGCAGGGGTCGGGCACTGAAGCTTTCTTT
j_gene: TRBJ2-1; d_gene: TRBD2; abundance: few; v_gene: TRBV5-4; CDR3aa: CASSENSGAGEQFF; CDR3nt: TGTGCCAGCAGCGAAAATAGCGGGGCTGGTGAGCAGTTCTTC
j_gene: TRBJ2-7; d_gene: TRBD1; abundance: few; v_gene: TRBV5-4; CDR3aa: CASSSTGSFREQYF; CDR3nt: TGTGCCAGCAGCTCGACAGGGAGTTTTCGCGAGCAGTACTTC
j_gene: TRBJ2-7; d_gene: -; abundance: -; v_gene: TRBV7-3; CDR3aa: CASGFGGGHYEQYF; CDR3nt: TGTGCCAGCGGCTTTGGGGGAGGACACTACGAGCAGTACTTC
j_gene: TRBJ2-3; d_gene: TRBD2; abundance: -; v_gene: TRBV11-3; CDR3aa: CASSFRSGTRDTQYF; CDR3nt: TGTGCCAGCAGCTTTAGATCGGGGACTAGAGATACGCAGTATTTT
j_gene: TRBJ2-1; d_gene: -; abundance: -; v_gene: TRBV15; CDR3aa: CATSTGFNEQFF; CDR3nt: TGTGCCACCAGCACAGGGTTCAATGAGCAGTTCTTC
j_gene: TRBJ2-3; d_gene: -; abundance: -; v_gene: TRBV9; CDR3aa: CASSGATRVNTQYF; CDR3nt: TGTGCCAGCAGCGGAGCCACCAGGGTAAATACGCAGTATTTT
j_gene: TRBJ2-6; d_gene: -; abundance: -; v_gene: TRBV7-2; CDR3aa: CASSLLGANVLTF; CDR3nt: TGTGCCAGCAGCTTACTTGGGGCCAACGTCCTGACTTTC
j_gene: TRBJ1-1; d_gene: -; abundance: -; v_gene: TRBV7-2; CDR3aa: CASSSYKNTEAFF; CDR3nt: TGTGCCAGCAGCTCATACAAGAACACTGAAGCTTTCTTT
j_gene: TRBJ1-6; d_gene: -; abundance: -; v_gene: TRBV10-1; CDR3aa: CASSESRACGYSPLHF; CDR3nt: TGCGCCAGCAGTGAGTCGAGGGCATGTGGTTATTCACCCCTCCACTTT
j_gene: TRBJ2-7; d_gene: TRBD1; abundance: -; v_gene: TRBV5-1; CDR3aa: CASKTTGGWRDEQYF; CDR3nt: TGCGCCAGCAAGACTACAGGGGGCTGGAGAGACGAGCAGTACTTC
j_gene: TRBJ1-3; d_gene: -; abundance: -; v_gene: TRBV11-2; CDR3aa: CASSLLTVFSGNTIYF; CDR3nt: TGTGCCAGCAGCTTATTGACAGTTTTCTCTGGAAACACCATATATTTT
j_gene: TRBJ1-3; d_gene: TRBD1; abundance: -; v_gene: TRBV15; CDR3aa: CATSRDPGTGGNTIYF; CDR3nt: TGTGCCACCAGCAGAGACCCAGGGACAGGTGGAAACACCATATATTTT
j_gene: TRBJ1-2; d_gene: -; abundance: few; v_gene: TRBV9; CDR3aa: CASSDNRESNYGYTF; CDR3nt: TGTGCCAGCAGCGATAACAGGGAATCTAACTATGGCTACACCTTC
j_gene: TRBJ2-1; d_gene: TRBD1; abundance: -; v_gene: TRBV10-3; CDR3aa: CAISGRDRGHYNEQFF; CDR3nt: TGTGCCATCAGTGGCCGGGACAGGGGGCACTACAATGAGCAGTTCTTC
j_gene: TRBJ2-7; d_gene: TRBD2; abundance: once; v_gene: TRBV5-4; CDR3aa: CASSWKREGSYEQYF; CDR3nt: TGTGCCAGCAGTTGGAAGCGGGAGGGTTCCTACGAGCAGTACTTC
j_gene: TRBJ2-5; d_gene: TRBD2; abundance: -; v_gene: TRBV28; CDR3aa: CASSQAGTSGRQTQYF; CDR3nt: TGTGCCAGCAGCCAAGCCGGGACTAGCGGACGACAGACCCAGTACTTC
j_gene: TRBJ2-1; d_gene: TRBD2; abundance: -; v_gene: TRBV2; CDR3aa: CASSGLAEYNEQFF; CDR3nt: TGTGCCAGCAGTGGACTAGCGGAATACAATGAGCAGTTCTTC
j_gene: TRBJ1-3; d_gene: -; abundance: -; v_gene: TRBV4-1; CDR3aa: CASSQDNPGWNSGNTIYF; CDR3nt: TGCGCCAGCAGCCAAGACAATCCGGGTTGGAACTCTGGAAACACCATATATTTT
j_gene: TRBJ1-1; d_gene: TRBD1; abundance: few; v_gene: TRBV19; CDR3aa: CASSTGTGLNTEAFF; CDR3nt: TGTGCCAGTAGTACTGGGACAGGATTGAACACTGAAGCTTTCTTT
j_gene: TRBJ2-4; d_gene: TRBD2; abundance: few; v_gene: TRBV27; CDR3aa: CASSSAGGPGNIQYF; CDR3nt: TGTGCCAGCAGTTCAGCGGGGGGGCCTGGAAACATTCAGTACTTC
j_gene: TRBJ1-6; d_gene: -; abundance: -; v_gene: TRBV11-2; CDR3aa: CASSGTTSSYNSPLHF; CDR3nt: TGTGCCAGCAGCGGAACGACAAGCTCCTATAATTCACCCCTCCACTTT
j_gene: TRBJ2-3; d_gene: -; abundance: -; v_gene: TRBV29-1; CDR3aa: CSVQTGVGTQYF; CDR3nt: TGCAGCGTTCAAACTGGAGTTGGTACGCAGTATTTT
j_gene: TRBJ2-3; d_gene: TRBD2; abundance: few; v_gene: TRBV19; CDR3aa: CASSIGGLALTTTDTQYF; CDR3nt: TGTGCCAGTAGTATCGGGGGACTAGCCCTTACCACCACAGATACGCAGTATTTT
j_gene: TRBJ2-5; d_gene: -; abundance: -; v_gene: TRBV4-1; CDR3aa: CASSQVRQAGETQYF; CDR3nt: TGCGCCAGCAGCCAAGTACGACAGGCGGGAGAGACCCAGTACTTC
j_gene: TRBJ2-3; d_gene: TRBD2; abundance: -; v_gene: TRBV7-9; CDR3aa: CASSHARTSGGSTDTQYF; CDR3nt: TGTGCCAGCAGCCATGCGCGAACTAGCGGGGGAAGCACAGATACGCAGTATTTT
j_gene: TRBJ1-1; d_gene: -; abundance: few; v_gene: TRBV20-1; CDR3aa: CSARDSPEAFF; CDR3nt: TGCAGTGCTCGTGACTCCCCTGAAGCTTTCTTT
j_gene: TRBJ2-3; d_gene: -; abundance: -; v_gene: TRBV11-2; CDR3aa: CASNPPGADTQYF; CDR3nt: TGTGCCAGCAATCCTCCCGGAGCAGATACGCAGTATTTT
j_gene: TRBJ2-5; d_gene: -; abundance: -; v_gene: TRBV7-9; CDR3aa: CASSQDSSQETQYF; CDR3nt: TGTGCCAGCAGCCAGGACAGCAGCCAAGAGACCCAGTACTTC
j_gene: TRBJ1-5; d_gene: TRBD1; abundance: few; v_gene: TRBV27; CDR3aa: CASSLWAGGNQPQHF; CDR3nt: TGTGCCAGCAGTTTATGGGCAGGGGGAAATCAGCCCCAGCATTTT
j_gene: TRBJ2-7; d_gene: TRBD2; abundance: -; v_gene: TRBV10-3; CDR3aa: CAIRKDGTSLYEQYF; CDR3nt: TGTGCCATCAGGAAAGACGGGACTAGTCTATACGAGCAGTACTTC
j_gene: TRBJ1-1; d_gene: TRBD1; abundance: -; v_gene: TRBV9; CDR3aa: CASSGLTGGTEAFF; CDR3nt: TGTGCCAGCAGCGGACTTACAGGGGGCACTGAAGCTTTCTTT
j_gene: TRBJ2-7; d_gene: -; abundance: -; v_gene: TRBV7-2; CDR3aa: CASSQTPGRYEQYF; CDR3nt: TGTGCCAGCAGCCAGACCCCGGGAAGATACGAGCAGTACTTC
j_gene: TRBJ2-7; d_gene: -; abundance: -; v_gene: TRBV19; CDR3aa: CASSIPAGPVPEQYF; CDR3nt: TGTGCCAGTAGTATCCCCGCAGGTCCGGTCCCCGAGCAGTACTTC